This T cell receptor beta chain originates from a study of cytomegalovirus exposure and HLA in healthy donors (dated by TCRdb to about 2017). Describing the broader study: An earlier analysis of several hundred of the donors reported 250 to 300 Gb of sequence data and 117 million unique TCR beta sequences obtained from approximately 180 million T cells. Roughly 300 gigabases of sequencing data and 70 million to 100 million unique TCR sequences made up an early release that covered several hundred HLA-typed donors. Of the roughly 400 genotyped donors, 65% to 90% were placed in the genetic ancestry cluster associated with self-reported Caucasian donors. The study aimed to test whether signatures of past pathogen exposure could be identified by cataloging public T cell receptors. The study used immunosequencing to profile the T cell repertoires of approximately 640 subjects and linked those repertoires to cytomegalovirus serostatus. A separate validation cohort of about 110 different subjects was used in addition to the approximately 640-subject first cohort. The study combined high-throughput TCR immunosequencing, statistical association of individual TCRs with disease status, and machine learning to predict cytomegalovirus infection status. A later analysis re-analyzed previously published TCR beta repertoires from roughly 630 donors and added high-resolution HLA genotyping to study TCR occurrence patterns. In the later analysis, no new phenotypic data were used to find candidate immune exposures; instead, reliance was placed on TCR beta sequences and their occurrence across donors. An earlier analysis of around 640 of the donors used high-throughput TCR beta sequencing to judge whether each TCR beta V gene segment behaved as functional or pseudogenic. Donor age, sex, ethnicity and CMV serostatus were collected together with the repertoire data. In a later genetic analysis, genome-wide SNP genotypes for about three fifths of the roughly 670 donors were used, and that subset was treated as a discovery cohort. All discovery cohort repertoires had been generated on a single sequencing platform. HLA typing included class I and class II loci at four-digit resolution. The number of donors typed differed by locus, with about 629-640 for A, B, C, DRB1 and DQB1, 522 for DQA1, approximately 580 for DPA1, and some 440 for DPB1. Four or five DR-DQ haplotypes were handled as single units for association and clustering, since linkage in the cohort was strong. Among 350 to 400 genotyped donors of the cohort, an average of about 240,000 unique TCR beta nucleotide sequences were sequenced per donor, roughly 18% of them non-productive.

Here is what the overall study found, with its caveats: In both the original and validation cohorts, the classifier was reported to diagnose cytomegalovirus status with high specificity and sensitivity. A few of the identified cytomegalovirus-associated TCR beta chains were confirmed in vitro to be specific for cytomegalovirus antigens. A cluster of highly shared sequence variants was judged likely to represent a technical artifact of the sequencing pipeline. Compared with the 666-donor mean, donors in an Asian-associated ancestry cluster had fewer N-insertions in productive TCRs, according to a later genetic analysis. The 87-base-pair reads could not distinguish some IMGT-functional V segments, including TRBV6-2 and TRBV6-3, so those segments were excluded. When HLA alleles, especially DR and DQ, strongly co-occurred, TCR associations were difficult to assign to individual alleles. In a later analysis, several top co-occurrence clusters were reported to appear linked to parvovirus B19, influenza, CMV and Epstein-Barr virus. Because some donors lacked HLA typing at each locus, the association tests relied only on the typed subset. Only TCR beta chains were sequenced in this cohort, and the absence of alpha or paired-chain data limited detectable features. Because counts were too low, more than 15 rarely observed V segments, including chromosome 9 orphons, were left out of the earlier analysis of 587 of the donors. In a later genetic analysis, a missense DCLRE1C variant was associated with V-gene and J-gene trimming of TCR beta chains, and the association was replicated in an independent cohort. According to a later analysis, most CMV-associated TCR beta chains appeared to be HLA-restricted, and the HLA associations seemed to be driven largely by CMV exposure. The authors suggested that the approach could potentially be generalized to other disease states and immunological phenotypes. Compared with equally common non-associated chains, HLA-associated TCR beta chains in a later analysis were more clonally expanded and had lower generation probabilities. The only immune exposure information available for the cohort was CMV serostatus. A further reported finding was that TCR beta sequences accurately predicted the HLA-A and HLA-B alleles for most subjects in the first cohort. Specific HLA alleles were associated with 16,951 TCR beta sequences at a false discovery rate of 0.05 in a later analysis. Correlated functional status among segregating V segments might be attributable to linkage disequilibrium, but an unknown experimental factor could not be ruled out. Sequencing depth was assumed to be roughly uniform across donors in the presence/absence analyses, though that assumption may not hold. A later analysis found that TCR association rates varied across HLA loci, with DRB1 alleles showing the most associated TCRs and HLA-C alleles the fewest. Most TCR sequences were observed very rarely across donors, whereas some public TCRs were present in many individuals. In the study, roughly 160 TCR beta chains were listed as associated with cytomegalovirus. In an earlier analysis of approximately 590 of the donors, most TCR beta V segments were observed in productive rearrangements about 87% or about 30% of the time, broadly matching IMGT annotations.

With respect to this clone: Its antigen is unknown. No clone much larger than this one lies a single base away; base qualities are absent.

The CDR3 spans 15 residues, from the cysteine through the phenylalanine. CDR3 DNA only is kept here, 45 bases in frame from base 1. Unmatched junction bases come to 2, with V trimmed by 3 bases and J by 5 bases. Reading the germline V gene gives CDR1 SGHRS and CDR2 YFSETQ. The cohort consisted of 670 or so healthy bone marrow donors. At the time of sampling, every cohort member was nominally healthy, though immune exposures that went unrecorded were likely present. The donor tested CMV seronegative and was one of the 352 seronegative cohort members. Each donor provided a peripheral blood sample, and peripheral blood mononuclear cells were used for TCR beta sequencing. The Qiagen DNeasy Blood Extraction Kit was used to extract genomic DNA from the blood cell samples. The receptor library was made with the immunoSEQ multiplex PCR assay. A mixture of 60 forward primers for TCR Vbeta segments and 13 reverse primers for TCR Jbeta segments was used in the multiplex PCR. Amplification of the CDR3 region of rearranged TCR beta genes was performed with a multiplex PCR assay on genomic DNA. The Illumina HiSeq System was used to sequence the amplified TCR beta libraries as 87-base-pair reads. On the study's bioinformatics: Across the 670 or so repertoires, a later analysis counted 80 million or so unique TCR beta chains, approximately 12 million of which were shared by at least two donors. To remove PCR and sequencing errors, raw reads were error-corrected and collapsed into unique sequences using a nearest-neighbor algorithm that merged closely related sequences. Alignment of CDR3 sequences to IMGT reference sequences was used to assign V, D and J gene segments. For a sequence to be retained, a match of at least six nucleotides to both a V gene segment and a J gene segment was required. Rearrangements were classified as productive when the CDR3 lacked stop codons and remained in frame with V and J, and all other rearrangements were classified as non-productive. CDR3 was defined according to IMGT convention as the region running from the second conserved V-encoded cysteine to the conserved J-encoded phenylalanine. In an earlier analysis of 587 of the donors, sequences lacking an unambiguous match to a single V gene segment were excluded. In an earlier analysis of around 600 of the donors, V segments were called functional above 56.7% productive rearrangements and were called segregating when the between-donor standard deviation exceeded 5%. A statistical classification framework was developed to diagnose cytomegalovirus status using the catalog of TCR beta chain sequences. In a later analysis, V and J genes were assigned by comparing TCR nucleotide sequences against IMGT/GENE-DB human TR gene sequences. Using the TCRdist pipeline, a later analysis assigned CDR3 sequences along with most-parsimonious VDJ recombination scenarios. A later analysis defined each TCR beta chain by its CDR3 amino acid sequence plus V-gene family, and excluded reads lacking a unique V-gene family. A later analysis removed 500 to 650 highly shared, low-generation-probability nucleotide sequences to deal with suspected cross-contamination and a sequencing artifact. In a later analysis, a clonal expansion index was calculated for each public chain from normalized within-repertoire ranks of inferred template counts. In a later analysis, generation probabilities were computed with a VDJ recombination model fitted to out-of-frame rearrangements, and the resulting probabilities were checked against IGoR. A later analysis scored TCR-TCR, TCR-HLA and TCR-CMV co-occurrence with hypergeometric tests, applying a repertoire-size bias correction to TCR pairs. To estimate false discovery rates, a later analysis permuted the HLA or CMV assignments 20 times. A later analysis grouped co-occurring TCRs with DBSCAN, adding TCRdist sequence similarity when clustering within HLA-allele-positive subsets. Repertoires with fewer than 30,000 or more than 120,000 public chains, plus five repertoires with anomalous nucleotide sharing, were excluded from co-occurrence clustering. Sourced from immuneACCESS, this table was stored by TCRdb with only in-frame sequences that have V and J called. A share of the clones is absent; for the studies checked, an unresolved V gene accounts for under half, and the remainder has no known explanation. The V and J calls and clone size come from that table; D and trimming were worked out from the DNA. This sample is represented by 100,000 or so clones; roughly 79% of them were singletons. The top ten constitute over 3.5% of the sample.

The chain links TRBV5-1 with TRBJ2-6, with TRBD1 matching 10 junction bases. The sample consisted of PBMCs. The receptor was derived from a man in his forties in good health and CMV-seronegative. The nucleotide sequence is TGCGCCAGCAGCTGGGACAGGGGCTGGGCCAACGTCCTGACTTTC. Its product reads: CASSWDRGWANVLTF.